This T cell receptor beta chain was obtained from a study of early T cells in non-severe SARS-CoV-2 infection. About the research overall: From unsorted whole blood, bulk RNA was sequenced, and the chains remained unpaired.

Individual cDNA molecules received unique molecular identifiers during library preparation. One entry per CDR3 protein, called by TCRdb with MiXCR from the 5' RACE reads. In the table there are 90,000 to 130,000 distinct CDR3 sequences, around 12% of which are singletons. Germline V lookup: CDR1 SNHLY, CDR2 FYNNEI. Trimming left V 2 bases short and J 6 bases short, with 11 bases between. This CDR3 is 14 amino acids long. Sequencing was performed on whole blood, taken at baseline. This chain uses TRBV2 with TRBJ2-1; D is perhaps TRBD2 (5 bases). The receptor was derived from an adult who was a healthcare worker with PCR-confirmed SARS-CoV-2 infection or an uninfected control (not recorded which). CDR3 region: CASSESTGSNEQFF. The CDR3 nucleotides are TGTGCCAGCAGTGAATCGACGGGGAGCAATGAGCAGTTCTTC.